This is a list of T cell receptor beta chains from one sample in a study of blood T cells in healthy people across ages. TCRdb redid the calling of the 5' RACE reads with MiXCR, one entry per CDR3 protein. The table has around 1.1 million distinct CDR3 sequences, about two fifths seen once. The sample was blood. The source of these receptors is a young man in good health. CDR3s include the opening cysteine and the closing phenylalanine or tryptophan.

V gene: TRBV15
J gene: TRBJ2-3
CDR3 protein: CATSRLAGARDTQYF

V gene: TRBV5-6
J gene: TRBJ1-5
CDR3 protein: CASRGQPQHF

V gene: TRBV6-5
J gene: TRBJ2-3
CDR3 protein: CASRPRTGVFTDTQYF

V gene: TRBV5-1
J gene: TRBJ2-2
CDR3 protein: CASSPTEGRGTGELFF

V gene: TRBV4-1
J gene: TRBJ2-1
CDR3 protein: CASSQFGGTFYEQFF

V gene: TRBV7-2
J gene: TRBJ1-2
CDR3 protein: CASSLREVNYGYTF

V gene: TRBV10-3
J gene: TRBJ1-2
CDR3 protein: CAISTVYGYTF

V gene: TRBV6-6
J gene: TRBJ1-2
CDR3 protein: CASNQPGTGGVDYGYTF

V gene: TRBV6-1
J gene: TRBJ1-2
CDR3 protein: CASRGPDKANYGYTF

V gene: TRBV7-2
J gene: TRBJ2-2
CDR3 protein: CASTYGGGMYAGELFF

V gene: TRBV10-3
J gene: TRBJ1-5
CDR3 protein: CAISEPRGAQHF

V gene: TRBV7-8
J gene: TRBJ2-3
CDR3 protein: CASSLAVGADTQYF

V gene: TRBV13
J gene: TRBJ2-3
CDR3 protein: CASSDQGDTQYF

V gene: TRBV7-3
J gene: TRBJ2-5
CDR3 protein: CASSLSGGVNEQYF

V gene: TRBV4-1
J gene: TRBJ2-6
CDR3 protein: CASSQSGQPIISGANVLTF

V gene: TRBV6-5
J gene: TRBJ2-1
CDR3 protein: CASSYSQGATEQFF

V gene: TRBV5-1
J gene: TRBJ2-5
CDR3 protein: CASSLGTVTLETQYF

V gene: TRBV11-2
J gene: TRBJ2-3
CDR3 protein: CASSPGLAGAADTQYF

V gene: TRBV12-3/TRBV12-4
J gene: TRBJ1-6
CDR3 protein: CASSFSWGSSYNSPLHF

V gene: TRBV19
J gene: TRBJ1-2
CDR3 protein: CASSIPGQDYGYTF

V gene: TRBV7-2
J gene: TRBJ1-2
CDR3 protein: CASSHPGTTNYGYTF

V gene: TRBV3-1
J gene: TRBJ2-4
CDR3 protein: CASSQELPGKNIQYF

V gene: TRBV4-1
J gene: TRBJ2-1
CDR3 protein: CASSQAGANNEQFF

V gene: TRBV3-1
J gene: TRBJ2-3
CDR3 protein: CASSQGGSSTDTQYF

V gene: TRBV28
J gene: TRBJ2-4
CDR3 protein: CASSLGGGEKNIQYF

V gene: TRBV4-1
J gene: TRBJ1-1
CDR3 protein: CASSQYRNSFNTEAFF

V gene: TRBV2
J gene: TRBJ2-5
CDR3 protein: CASSGDRYQETQYF

V gene: TRBV7-9
J gene: TRBJ1-4
CDR3 protein: CASSLVPGQVNEKLFF

V gene: TRBV6-6
J gene: TRBJ2-3
CDR3 protein: CASSYSRLAGITDTQYF

V gene: TRBV20-1
J gene: TRBJ2-7
CDR3 protein: CSAAQKGMIGDEQYF

V gene: TRBV7-2
J gene: TRBJ1-5
CDR3 protein: CASSLGGYGQPQHF

V gene: TRBV9
J gene: TRBJ2-3
CDR3 protein: CASSVHSGGAATDTQYF

V gene: TRBV20-1
J gene: TRBJ2-3
CDR3 protein: CSAPGGWADTQYF

V gene: TRBV4-1
J gene: TRBJ1-5
CDR3 protein: CASSQFWGPNQPQHF

V gene: TRBV25-1
J gene: TRBJ2-1
CDR3 protein: CASRTGTIYNEQFF

V gene: TRBV18
J gene: TRBJ1-4
CDR3 protein: CASSPTVSNEKLFF

V gene: TRBV24-1
J gene: TRBJ2-1
CDR3 protein: CATSDFGQAVFYNEQFF

V gene: TRBV10-3
J gene: TRBJ2-3
CDR3 protein: CASGQSTDTQYF

V gene: TRBV12-3/TRBV12-4
J gene: TRBJ1-1
CDR3 protein: CASKTDSFTEAFF

V gene: TRBV5-1
J gene: TRBJ1-2
CDR3 protein: CASNSSSFYGYTF

V gene: TRBV10-3
J gene: TRBJ1-5
CDR3 protein: CAIGGTGGNQPQHF

V gene: TRBV4-1
J gene: TRBJ1-5
CDR3 protein: CASSFQMGGGGNQPQHF

V gene: TRBV7-2
J gene: TRBJ2-3
CDR3 protein: CASSLASLETDTQYF

V gene: TRBV6-6
J gene: TRBJ1-2
CDR3 protein: CASSATRARYTF

V gene: TRBV7-3
J gene: TRBJ2-1
CDR3 protein: CASSLIGWTSGGLDEQFF

V gene: TRBV12-3/TRBV12-4
J gene: TRBJ1-1
CDR3 protein: CASSLGGPTGAFF

V gene: TRBV7-9
J gene: TRBJ2-1
CDR3 protein: CASSSRRTYNEQFF

V gene: TRBV3-1
J gene: TRBJ2-6
CDR3 protein: CASSQLGQSSSGANVLTF

V gene: TRBV2
J gene: TRBJ2-1
CDR3 protein: CAGDGGLAVDEQFF

V gene: TRBV7-2
J gene: TRBJ2-7
CDR3 protein: CASSQVLGTNEQYF

V gene: TRBV20-1
J gene: TRBJ1-5
CDR3 protein: CSASVRAGGRAQHF